The 20 T cell receptor beta chains given below trace back to one sample, sequenced in a study of T cell responses to AZD1222 COVID-19 vaccine. The data were produced by immunoSEQ multiplex PCR, yet TCRdb's version contains in-frame clones alone and is incomplete. The sample has over 15,000 clones; around 81% are singletons. This material consisted of peripheral blood, taken 28 days after the second AZD1222 dose. The receptor set was obtained from an adult who received the AZD1222 COVID-19 vaccine.

The chain couples TRBV6-6 to TRBJ2-1, with D tentatively TRBD2 (6 bases). Per the germline V gene, CDR1 is MNHNY and CDR2 is SVGAGI (reference sequence). This CDR3 is built from 15 residues. V shed 0 bases and J shed 4 bases, with 10 bases lying between them. Here the CDR3 DNA reads TGTGCCAGCAGTTACTCCTCGGGGGATTACAATGAGCAGTTCTTC. This codes for CASSYSSGDYNEQFF.

The CDR3 reads CASSQGARAGFIHEQYF. CDR3 in DNA: TGTGCCAGCAGCCAAGGGGCTAGGGCAGGGTTTATCCACGAGCAGTACTTC. The J gene is TRBJ2-7, the V gene TRBV14; perhaps TRBD1 as D (5 bases). The CDR3 has 17 amino acids. V lost 1 base to trimming and J lost 5 bases, with 21 bases between them. Germline V gene data show CDR1 as SGHDN and CDR2 as FVKESK.

The chain is built from TRBV11-2 and TRBJ2-7, with TRBD1 identical over 10 bases. With 7 bases clipped from V and 2 bases from J, the junction kept 8 bases outside the gene matches. This CDR3 comprises 15 residues. Germline lookup yields CDR1 SGHAT and CDR2 FQNNGV. The CDR3 here is CASTASGTGAYEQYF. CDR3 coding DNA: TGTGCCAGCACCGCATCCGGGACAGGGGCCTACGAGCAGTACTTC.

The chain couples TRBV27 to TRBJ1-5; no reliable D call. V was pared by 3 bases and J by 0 bases, with 9 bases between. Germline CDR1 reads MNHEY; CDR2 reads SMNVEV (reference sequence). This CDR3 has 15 residues. The CDR3 spells CASSFRRISNQPQHF. In DNA form, the CDR3 reads TGTGCCAGCAGTTTTCGACGGATTAGCAATCAGCCCCAGCATTTT.

The rearrangement links TRBV4-1 to TRBJ1-1; the D is unclear. Germline CDR1 is MGHRA and CDR2 is YSYEKL. Deletions cut 3 bases from V and 0 bases from J, with 8 bases between. The CDR3 is made up of 14 amino acids. CDR3 sequence: CASSHNQMNTEAFF. The CDR3 nucleotides are TGCGCCAGCAGCCATAACCAAATGAACACTGAAGCTTTCTTT.

This clone showed up just once. The chain joins TRBV7-9 to TRBJ1-3; a weak D match, TRBD1 (5 bases). Trimming removed 5 bases from V and 2 bases from J, with 16 bases in between. Germline assignment: CDR1 SEHNR and CDR2 FQNEAQ (reference sequence). The CDR3 length is 16 residues. The chain's CDR3 is CASSPLGDQTGNTIYF. The DNA of the CDR3 is TGTGCCAGCAGCCCGCTGGGGGACCAAACTGGAAACACCATATATTTT.

The V and J genes are TRBV6-1 and TRBJ2-7; D uncertain. CDR3 size: 15 residues. V lost 2 bases, J lost 1 base, and 12 bases lay in between. CDR1 MNHNS and CDR2 SASEGT come from the germline V gene. The CDR3 sequence: CASSEQYVFSYEQYF. The CDR3 bases are TGTGCCAGCAGTGAACAGTATGTTTTTTCCTACGAGCAGTACTTC.

V gene TRBV7-2 combines with J gene TRBJ2-7; a possible D gene is TRBD1 (7 bases). This CDR3 comprises 18 residues. Germline CDR1 and CDR2: SGHTA and FQGNSA. V was trimmed by 3 bases and J by 4 bases, leaving 25 bases between them. The CDR3 reads CASSFAAQGGSFAYEQYF. The CDR3 nucleotides are TGTGCCAGCAGCTTCGCGGCCCAGGGGGGATCCTTCGCTTACGAGCAGTACTTC.

V usage is TRBV19 and J usage is TRBJ2-1, with D unclear. V lost 4 bases and J lost 7, with 11 bases in between. Germline-derived CDR1 and CDR2 are LNHDA and SQIVND (reference sequence). The CDR3 contains 13 residues. As DNA, the CDR3 is TGTGCCAGTAGTAGGGGAATTCAAAATGAGCAGTTCTTC. It is translated as CASSRGIQNEQFF.

This clone was seen only a few times. The V and J genes are TRBV9 and TRBJ2-1; 13 bases are shared with TRBD2. Germline values: CDR1 SGDLS, CDR2 YYNGEE. This CDR3 has 15 amino acids. V shed 3 bases, J shed 5 bases, and the junction held 2 bases outside the gene matches. The CDR3 protein is CASSELAGGHNEQFF. CDR3 coding DNA: TGTGCCAGCAGCGAACTAGCGGGAGGGCACAATGAGCAGTTCTTC.

V gene TRBV6-5 combines with J gene TRBJ2-1; D ambiguous. The CDR3 extends over 13 amino acids. V was cut by 7 bases and J by 4 bases, with 11 bases left in between. CDR1 and CDR2 from the germline V gene are MNHEY and SVGAGI. The CDR3 protein is CASTKVSYNEQFF. The CDR3 bases are TGTGCCAGCACCAAGGTCTCTTACAATGAGCAGTTCTTC.

The rearrangement joins TRBV6-2 or TRBV6-3 to TRBJ1-5; 9 nucleotides agree with TRBD1. CDR3 length: 18 residues. Trimming removed 4 bases from V and 10 bases from J; junction bases left unmatched: 20. CDR1 and CDR2 (germline): MNHEY, SVGEGT. The CDR3 nucleotides are TGTGCCAGCAGTTCCTTCGGGACAGGGAAGAGGGGAACACATCCCCAGCATTTT. It codes for CASSSFGTGKRGTHPQHF.

This rearrangement joins TRBV7-6 to TRBJ2-1, with 8 bases matching TRBD2. The CDR3 is 15 amino acids. Losses at the gene ends were 5 bases for V and 8 bases for J; bases not matched to a gene: 11. CDR1 is SGHVS and CDR2 is FNYEAQ in the germline V gene. The CDR3 is CASSPGLAPEDEQFF. The CDR3 DNA follows: TGTGCCAGCAGCCCCGGACTAGCCCCTGAGGATGAGCAGTTCTTC.

V usage is TRBV6-2 or TRBV6-3 and J usage is TRBJ2-4; 7 nucleotides match TRBD1. The V and J ends lost 1 base and 5 bases, in that order; junction bases with no gene match: 5. The CDR3 is 15 amino acids. Germline assignment: CDR1 MNHEY and CDR2 SVGEGT. The CDR3 coding sequence is TGTGCCAGCAGTTACTGGCCCGGGACAGAAAACATTCAGTACTTC. Protein product: CASSYWPGTENIQYF.

The V and J genes are TRBV4-3 and TRBJ1-2; 8 bases are a match to TRBD1. The CDR3 contains 15 residues. CDR1 is LGHNA, CDR2 YSLEER, per germline. With V trimmed by 2 bases and J by 5 bases, 7 bases remained unmatched. CDR3 protein: CASSQTLTGGYGYTF. CDR3 DNA sequence: TGCGCCAGCAGCCAAACCCTAACAGGGGGATATGGCTACACCTTC.

V and J are TRBV18 and TRBJ1-1, with D possibly matching TRBD1 (5 bases). There are 17 residues in the CDR3. The V and J ends lost 1 base and 2 bases respectively, with 17 bases between them. CDR1 is KGHSH and CDR2 is LQKENI in the germline V gene. Here the CDR3 reads CASSPRISWGSNTEAFF. In DNA form, the CDR3 reads TGTGCCAGCTCACCACGTATCAGTTGGGGGTCAAACACTGAAGCTTTCTTT. Together with reference TRBV18 and TRBJ1-1, the CDR3 gives the full variable domain: NAGVMQNPRHLVRRRGQEARLRCSPMKGHSHVYWYRQLPEEGLKFMVYLQKENIIDESGMPKERFSAEFPKEGPSILRIQQVVRGDSAAYFCASSPRISWGSNTEAFFGQGTRLTVV.

A remark on this clone: One end of the junction varies from germline; a read error may be responsible. CDR3 loop: CASSPPNHEPSNEQYF. The CDR3 DNA follows: TGTGCCAGCTCACCACCGAATCACGAACCCTCCAACGAGCAGTACTTC. This chain joins TRBV18 and TRBJ2-7; D is ambiguous. The germline CDR1 and CDR2 sequences are KGHSH and LQKENI. This CDR3 region has 16 residues.

CDR3 sequence (DNA): TGCAGCGTCCAAGGACCGGCGATCGGCACCGGGGAGCTGTTTTTT. It specifies CSVQGPAIGTGELFF. The rearrangement links TRBV29-1 to TRBJ2-2, with no clear D. Trimming took 6 bases from V and 4 from J, leaving 18 bases between them. Germline V gene data show CDR1 as SQVTM and CDR2 as ANQGSEA. The CDR3 totals 15 residues.

V is TRBV5-5 and J is TRBJ1-1; D not certain. The CDR3 loop spans 15 amino acids. The V end was cut by 4 bases, the J end by 3 bases, with 16 bases between. Germline V CDR1 and CDR2: SGHKS, YYEKEE (reference sequence). This CDR3 reads CASSRVGEPYTEAFF. The CDR3 coding sequence is TGTGCCAGCAGCCGAGTTGGTGAGCCCTACACTGAAGCTTTCTTT.

J is TRBJ1-2 and V is TRBV2; TRBD1 is a possible D gene (5 bases). CDR3 length equals 14 residues. V dropped 6 bases and J dropped 0 bases, with 11 bases sitting between them. CDR1 and CDR2 (germline): SNHLY, FYNNEI. Written as DNA, the CDR3 is TGTGCCAGCAGAGAGAGGACAACTAACTATGGCTACACCTTC. This translates into CASRERTTNYGYTF.